The entry below gives a single TCR beta chain sequence along with its context. Its target is not known. The sample is drawn from a study of T cell repertoires in cytomegalovirus infection. Study information: The authors relied on CMV epitopes, both recently identified HLA-C-restricted and well-studied HLA-B-restricted.

Germline V gene sequence: CDR1 SEHNR, CDR2 FQNEAQ (reference sequence). The V and J ends lost 7 bases and 2 bases respectively, with 17 bases between them. CDR3 length: 15 residues. TCRdb re-called the reads through MiXCR, storing one row per CDR3 protein. Among 750,000 to 950,000 distinct CDR3 sequences listed, about 28% were seen once. The TCR was taken from a human donor in good health (CMV status not recorded). Some clones in this sample may be carry-over from other donors' samples. Sequencing used cultured CD8+ T cells from PBMCs, obtained from culture after CMV antigen stimulation. The chain employs TRBV7-9 and TRBJ2-5; TRBD1 is a possible D gene (6 bases). This chain's CDR3 is CASTKQGGAQETQYF. The CDR3 region has the DNA TGTGCCAGCACCAAACAGGGTGGGGCACAAGAGACCCAGTACTTC. Full variable domain (rest looked up from reference TRBV7-9 and TRBJ2-5): DTGVSQNPRHKITKRGQNVTFRCDPISEHNRLYWYRQTLGQGPEFLTYFQNEAQLEKSRLLSDRFSAERPKGSFSTLEIQRTEQGDSAMYLCASTKQGGAQETQYFGPGTRLLVL.